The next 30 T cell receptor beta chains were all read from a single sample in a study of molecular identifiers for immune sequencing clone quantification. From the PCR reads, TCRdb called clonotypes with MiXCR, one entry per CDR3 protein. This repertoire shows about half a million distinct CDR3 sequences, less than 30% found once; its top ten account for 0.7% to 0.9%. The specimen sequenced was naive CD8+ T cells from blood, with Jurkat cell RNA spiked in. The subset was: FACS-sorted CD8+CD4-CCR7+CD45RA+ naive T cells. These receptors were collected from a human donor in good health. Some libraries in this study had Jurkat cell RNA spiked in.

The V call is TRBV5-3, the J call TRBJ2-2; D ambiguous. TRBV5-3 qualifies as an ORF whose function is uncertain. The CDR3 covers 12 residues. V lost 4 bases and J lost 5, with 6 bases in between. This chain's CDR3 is CARSPGTGELFF. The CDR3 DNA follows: TGTGCCAGAAGCCCCGGGACCGGGGAGCTGTTTTTT.

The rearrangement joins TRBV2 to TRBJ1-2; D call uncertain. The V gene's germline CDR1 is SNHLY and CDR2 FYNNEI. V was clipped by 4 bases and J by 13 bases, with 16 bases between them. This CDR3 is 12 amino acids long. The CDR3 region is CASSGPDGRCTF. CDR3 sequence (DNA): TGTGCCAGCAGTGGACCAGACGGGAGGTGCACCTTC.

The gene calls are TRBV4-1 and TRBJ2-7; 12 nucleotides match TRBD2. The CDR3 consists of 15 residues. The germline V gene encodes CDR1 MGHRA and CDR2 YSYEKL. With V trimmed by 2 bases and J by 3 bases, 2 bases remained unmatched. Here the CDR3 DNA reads TGCGCCAGCAGCCAACTAGCGGGAGGGGACTACGAGCAGTACTTC. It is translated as CASSQLAGGDYEQYF.

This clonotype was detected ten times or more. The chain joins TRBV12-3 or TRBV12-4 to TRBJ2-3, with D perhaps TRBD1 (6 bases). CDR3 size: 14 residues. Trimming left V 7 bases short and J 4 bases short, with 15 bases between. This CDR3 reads CASKASGASDTQYF. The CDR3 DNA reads TGTGCCAGCAAAGCGTCAGGGGCCTCAGATACGCAGTATTTT.

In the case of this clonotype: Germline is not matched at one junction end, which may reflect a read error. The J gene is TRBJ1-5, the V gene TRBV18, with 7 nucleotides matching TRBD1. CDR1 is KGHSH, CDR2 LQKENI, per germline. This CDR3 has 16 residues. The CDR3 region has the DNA TGTGCCAGCTCACCACGTCCGTTTCAGGGGGATCAGCCCCGGCATTTT. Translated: CASSPRPFQGDQPRHF.

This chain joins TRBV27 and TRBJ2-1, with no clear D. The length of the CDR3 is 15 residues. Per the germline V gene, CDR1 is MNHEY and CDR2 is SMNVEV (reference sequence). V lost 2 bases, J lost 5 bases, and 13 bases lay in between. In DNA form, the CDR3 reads TGTGCCAGCAGTTTAATGCGTCAGAGAGACAATGAGCAGTTCTTC. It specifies CASSLMRQRDNEQFF.

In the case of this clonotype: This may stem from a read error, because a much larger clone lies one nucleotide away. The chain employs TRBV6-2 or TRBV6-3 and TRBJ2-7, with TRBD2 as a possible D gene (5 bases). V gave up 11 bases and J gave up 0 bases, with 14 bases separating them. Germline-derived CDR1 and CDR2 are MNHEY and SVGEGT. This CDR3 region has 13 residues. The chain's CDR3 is CAGTWESSYEQYF. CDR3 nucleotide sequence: TGTGCCGGCACCTGGGAGTCCTCCTACGAGCAGTACTTC.

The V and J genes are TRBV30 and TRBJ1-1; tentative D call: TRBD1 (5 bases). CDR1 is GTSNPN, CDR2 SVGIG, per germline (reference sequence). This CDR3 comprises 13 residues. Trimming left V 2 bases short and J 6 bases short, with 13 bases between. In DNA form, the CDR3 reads TGTGCCTGGAGTAAGGCCGGGGCCGCTGAAGCTTTCTTT. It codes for CAWSKAGAAEAFF. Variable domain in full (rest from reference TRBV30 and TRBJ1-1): SQTIHQWPATLVQPVGSPLSLECTVEGTSNPNLYWYRQAAGRGLQLLFYSVGIGQISSEVPQNLSASRPQDRQFILSSKKLLLSDSGFYLCAWSKAGAAEAFFGQGTRLTVV.

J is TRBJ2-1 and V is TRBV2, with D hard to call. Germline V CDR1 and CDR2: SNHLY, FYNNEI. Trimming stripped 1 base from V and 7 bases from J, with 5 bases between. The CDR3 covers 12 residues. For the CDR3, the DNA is TGTGCCAGCAGTGAAGGGACGAATGAGCAGTTCTTC. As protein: CASSEGTNEQFF.

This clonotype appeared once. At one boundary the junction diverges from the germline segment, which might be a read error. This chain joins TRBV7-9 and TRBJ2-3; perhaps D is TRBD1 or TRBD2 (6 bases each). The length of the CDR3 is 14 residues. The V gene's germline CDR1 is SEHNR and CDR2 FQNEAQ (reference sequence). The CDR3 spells CASSPDGGTDTLYF. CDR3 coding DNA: TGTGCCAGCAGCCCGGACGGGGGCACAGATACGCTGTATTTT.

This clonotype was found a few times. The CDR3 region is CSVDAGTGDYEQYF. The CDR3 nucleotides are TGCAGCGTTGACGCCGGGACAGGGGACTACGAGCAGTACTTC. The chain employs TRBV29-1 and TRBJ2-7; TRBD1 agrees at 10 bases. V shed 3 bases and J 3 bases; nucleotides not matched to a gene: 5. The CDR3 is made up of 14 amino acids. Germline V CDR1 and CDR2: SQVTM, ANQGSEA.

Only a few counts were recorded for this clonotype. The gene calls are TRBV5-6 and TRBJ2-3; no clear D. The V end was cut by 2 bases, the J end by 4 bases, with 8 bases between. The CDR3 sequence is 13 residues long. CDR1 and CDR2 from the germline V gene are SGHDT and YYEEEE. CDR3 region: CASSFEWADTQYF. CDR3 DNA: TGTGCCAGCAGCTTTGAGTGGGCAGATACGCAGTATTTT.

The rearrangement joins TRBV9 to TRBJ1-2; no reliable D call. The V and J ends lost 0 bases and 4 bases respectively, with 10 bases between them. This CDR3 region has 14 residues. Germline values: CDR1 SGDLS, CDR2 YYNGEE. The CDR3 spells CASSVAGTTYGYTF. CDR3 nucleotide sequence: TGTGCCAGCAGCGTAGCAGGCACCACCTATGGCTACACCTTC.

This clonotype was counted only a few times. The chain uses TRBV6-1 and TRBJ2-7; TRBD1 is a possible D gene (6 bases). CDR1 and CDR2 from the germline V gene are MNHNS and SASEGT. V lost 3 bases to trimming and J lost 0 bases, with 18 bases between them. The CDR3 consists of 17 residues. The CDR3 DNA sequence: TGTGCCAGCAGTGAGGCCCCAGCAGGGGTCAGCTCCTACGAGCAGTACTTC. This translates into CASSEAPAGVSSYEQYF.

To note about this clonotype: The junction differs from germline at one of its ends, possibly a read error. In DNA, the CDR3 is TGTGCCAGCAGCTTAACGGACCAAGGGACCCAGTACTTC. It encodes CASSLTDQGTQYF. This chain connects TRBV5-6 to TRBJ2-5; D remains ambiguous. The CDR3 is made up of 13 amino acids. CDR1 SGHDT and CDR2 YYEEEE come from the germline V gene.

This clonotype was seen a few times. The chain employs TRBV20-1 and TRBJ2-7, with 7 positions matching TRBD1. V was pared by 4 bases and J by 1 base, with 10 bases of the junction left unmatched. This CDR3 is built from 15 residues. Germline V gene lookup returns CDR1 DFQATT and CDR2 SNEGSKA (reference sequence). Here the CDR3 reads CSAIHRDRASYEQYF. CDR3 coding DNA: TGCAGTGCTATCCACCGGGACAGAGCATCCTACGAGCAGTACTTC.

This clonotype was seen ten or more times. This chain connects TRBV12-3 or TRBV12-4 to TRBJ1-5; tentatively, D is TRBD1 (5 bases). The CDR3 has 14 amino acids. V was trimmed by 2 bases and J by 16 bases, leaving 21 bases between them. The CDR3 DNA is TGTGCCAGCAGTTTAATCCGGGACGGCCAAATTAAACATTTT. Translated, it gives CASSLIRDGQIKHF.

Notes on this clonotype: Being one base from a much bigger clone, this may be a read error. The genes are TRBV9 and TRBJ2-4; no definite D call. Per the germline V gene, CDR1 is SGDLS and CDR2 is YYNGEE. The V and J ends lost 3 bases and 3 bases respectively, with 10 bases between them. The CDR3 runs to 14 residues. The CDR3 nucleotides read TGTGCCAGCAGCGACACCCTAGTCAAAAACATTCAGTACTTC. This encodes CASSDTLVKNIQYF.

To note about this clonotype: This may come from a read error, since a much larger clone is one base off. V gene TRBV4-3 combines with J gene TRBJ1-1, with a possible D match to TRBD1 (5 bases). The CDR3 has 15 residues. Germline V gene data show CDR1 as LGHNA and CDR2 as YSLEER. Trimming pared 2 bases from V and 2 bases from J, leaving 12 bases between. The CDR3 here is CASSQKLGPNTEAFF. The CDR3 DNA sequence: TGCGCCAGCAGCCAAAAACTGGGGCCAAACACTGAAGCTTTCTTT.

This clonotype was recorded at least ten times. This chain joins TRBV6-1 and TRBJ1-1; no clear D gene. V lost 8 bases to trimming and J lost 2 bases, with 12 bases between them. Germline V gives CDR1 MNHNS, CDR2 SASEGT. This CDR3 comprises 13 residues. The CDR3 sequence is CASDFRANTEAFF. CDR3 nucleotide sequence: TGTGCCAGCGATTTCCGGGCCAACACTGAAGCTTTCTTT.

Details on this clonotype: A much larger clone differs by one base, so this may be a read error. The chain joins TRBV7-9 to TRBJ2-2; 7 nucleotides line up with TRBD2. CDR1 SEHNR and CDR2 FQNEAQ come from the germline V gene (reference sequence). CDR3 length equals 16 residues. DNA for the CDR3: TGTGCCAGCAGCGCAAGAGGAGCGGGGATCACCGGGGAGCTGTGTTTT. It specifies CASSARGAGITGELCF.

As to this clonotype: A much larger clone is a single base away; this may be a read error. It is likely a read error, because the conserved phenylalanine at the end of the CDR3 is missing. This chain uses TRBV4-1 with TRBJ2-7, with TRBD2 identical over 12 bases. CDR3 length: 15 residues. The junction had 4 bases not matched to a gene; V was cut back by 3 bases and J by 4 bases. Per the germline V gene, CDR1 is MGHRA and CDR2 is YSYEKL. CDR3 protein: CASSHLTSGGYEQYL. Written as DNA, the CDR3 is TGCGCCAGCAGCCACCTGACTAGCGGGGGATACGAGCAGTACCTC.

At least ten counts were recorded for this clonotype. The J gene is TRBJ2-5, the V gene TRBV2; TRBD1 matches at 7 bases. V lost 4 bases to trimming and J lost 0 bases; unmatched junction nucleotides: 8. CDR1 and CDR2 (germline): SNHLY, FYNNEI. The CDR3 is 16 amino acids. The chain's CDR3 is CASSVLYDRDQETQYF. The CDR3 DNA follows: TGTGCCAGCAGTGTTTTGTACGACAGGGACCAAGAGACCCAGTACTTC.

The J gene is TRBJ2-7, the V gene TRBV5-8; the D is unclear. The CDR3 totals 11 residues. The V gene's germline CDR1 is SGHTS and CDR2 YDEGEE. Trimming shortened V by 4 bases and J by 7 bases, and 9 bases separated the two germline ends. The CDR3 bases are TGTGCCAGCAGCAATCTGGGGGAGCAGTACTTC. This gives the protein CASSNLGEQYF.

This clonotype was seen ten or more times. The CDR3 region is CSVLQSATNEKLFF. The DNA of the CDR3 is TGCAGCGTCCTTCAATCGGCAACTAATGAAAAACTGTTTTTT. V is TRBV29-1 and J is TRBJ1-4; no firm D call. The germline V and J ends were trimmed by 6 bases and 0 bases, with 11 bases remaining between them. The CDR3 is 14 amino acids. CDR1 and CDR2 (germline): SQVTM, ANQGSEA. Complete variable domain (other parts from reference TRBV29-1 and TRBJ1-4): SAVISQKPSRDICQRGTSLTIQCQVDSQVTMMFWYRQQPGQSLTLIATANQGSEATYESGFVIDKFPISRPNLTFSTLTVSNMSPEDSSIYLCSVLQSATNEKLFFGSGTQLSVL.

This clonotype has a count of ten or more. The DNA of the CDR3 is TGCGCCAGCAGAGGAGGTTCGATACTAGCGGGGGGAAGCACAGATACGCAGTATTTT. Residues: CASRGGSILAGGSTDTQYF. The rearrangement uses TRBV5-1 and TRBJ2-3; 12 bases are a match to TRBD2. This CDR3 comprises 19 residues. Germline loops: CDR1 SGHRS, CDR2 YFSETQ. V trimming: 5 bases; J trimming: 0 bases; junction bases outside the gene matches: 13.

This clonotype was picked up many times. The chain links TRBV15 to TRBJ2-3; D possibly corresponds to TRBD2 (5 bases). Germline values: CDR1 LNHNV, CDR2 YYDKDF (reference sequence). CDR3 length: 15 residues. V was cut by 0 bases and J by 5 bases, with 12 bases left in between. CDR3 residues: CATSRDRRQLDTQYF. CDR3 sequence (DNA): TGTGCCACCAGCAGAGATAGGAGGCAGCTAGATACGCAGTATTTT.

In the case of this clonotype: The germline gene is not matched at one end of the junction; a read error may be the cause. The DNA of the CDR3 is TGTGCCAGCAGCCGAGATACGGCACTAGCGCACACCGGGGAGCTGATTTTT. It codes for CASSRDTALAHTGELIF. The rearrangement joins TRBV3-1 to TRBJ2-2; 7 bases agree with TRBD2. The germline CDR1 and CDR2 sequences are LGHDT and YNNKEL (reference sequence). CDR3 size: 17 residues.

The chain's CDR3 is CASSYIAGGTTDTQYF. CDR3 nucleotide sequence: TGTGCCAGCAGCTACATAGCGGGAGGAACCACAGATACGCAGTATTTT. The rearrangement links TRBV11-2 to TRBJ2-3, with 10 bases aligning to TRBD2. J gave up 2 bases and V 4 bases, and 6 bases lay outside the gene matches. CDR3 length: 16 amino acids. Germline values: CDR1 SGHAT, CDR2 FQNNGV. The full variable domain, its missing parts supplied by reference TRBV11-2 and TRBJ2-3, is EAGVAQSPRYKIIEKRQSVAFWCNPISGHATLYWYQQILGQGPKLLIQFQNNGVVDDSQLPKDRFSAERLKGVDSTLKIQPAKLEDSAVYLCASSYIAGGTTDTQYFGPGTRLTVL.

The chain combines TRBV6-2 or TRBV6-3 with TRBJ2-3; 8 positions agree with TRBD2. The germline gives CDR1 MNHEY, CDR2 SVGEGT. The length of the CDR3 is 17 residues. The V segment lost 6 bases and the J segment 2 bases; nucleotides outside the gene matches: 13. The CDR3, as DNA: TGTGCCAGCAGCAGAGATGGGGCGGGAGGAGCCACAGATACGCAGTATTTT. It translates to CASSRDGAGGATDTQYF.